The 16 T cell receptor beta chains listed next were all sequenced from one sample in a study of Ad26.COV2.S vaccination and SARS-CoV-2 variants. The treatment denotes: about 20 received Ad26.COV2.S at low or high dose, single or two shots; a few received placebo; per-sample allocation not given. Day 63 following the first vaccine or placebo injection was when the samples were taken. Sequenced by immunoSEQ multiplex PCR; TCRdb stores in-frame clones only, minus some. The data contain 350,000 to 500,000 clones, 90% of them singletons. The sequencing used peripheral blood, collected in a trial of Ad26.COV2.S vaccine versus placebo. The receptors come from a person between 18 and 59 years old who received the Ad26.COV2.S COVID-19 vaccine or a placebo.

The rearrangement links TRBV10-3 to TRBJ2-1; 10 bases agree with TRBD2. This CDR3 spans 15 amino acids. Germline CDR1 ENHRY, CDR2 SYGVKD. J lost 0 bases, V lost 10 bases, and 6 bases had no gene match. The CDR3 DNA follows: TGTGCCACGACAGGACTAGCGGTCTCCTACAATGAGCAGTTCTTC. Its translation: CATTGLAVSYNEQFF.

The chain is built from TRBV6-5 and TRBJ1-5, with D maybe TRBD1 (5 bases). The CDR3 is made up of 13 amino acids. V was pared by 7 bases and J by 5 bases, with 12 bases between. The V gene's germline CDR1 is MNHEY and CDR2 SVGAGI. CDR3 in DNA: TGTGCCAGCACGGGGGTCTTCGATCAGCCCCAGCATTTT. Protein: CASTGVFDQPQHF.

The chain combines TRBV7-2 with TRBJ2-7; 11 bases match TRBD2. The CDR3 runs 16 residues. CDR1 SGHTA and CDR2 FQGNSA come from the germline V gene. With V trimmed by 3 bases and J by 2 bases, 6 bases remained unmatched. The CDR3 sequence is CASSFGQLAGAYEQYF. The CDR3 nucleotides read TGTGCCAGCAGCTTCGGTCAACTAGCGGGAGCCTACGAGCAGTACTTC.

The rearrangement joins TRBV6-2 or TRBV6-3 to TRBJ2-5, with 7 bases matching TRBD2. The CDR3 contains 16 residues. Trimming cost V 5 bases and J 2 bases; bases outside gene matches: 11. Germline V gene lookup returns CDR1 MNHEY and CDR2 SVGEGT. As DNA, the CDR3 is TGTGCCAGCAGTCACCCCCGGGGGGACTATCAAGAGACCCAGTACTTC. Translated: CASSHPRGDYQETQYF.

The V call is TRBV5-6, the J call TRBJ2-2; 12 bases agree with TRBD1. The junction had 17 bases not matched to a gene; V was cut back by 5 bases and J by 6 bases. Germline CDR1 reads SGHDT; CDR2 reads YYEEEE. The CDR3 loop spans 19 amino acids. The CDR3 DNA follows: TGTGCCAGCAGAGGGGACAGGGGGCTCGTGTATCCCAGGTCCGGGGAGCTGTTTTTT. Protein sequence: CASRGDRGLVYPRSGELFF.

V gene TRBV6-5 combines with J gene TRBJ1-2; D gene unclear. The CDR3 is 11 amino acids. Germline V gives CDR1 MNHEY, CDR2 SVGAGI. V was clipped by 2 bases and J by 8 bases, with 6 bases between them. CDR3 coding DNA: TGTGCCAGCAGTTACGGCAGGGGCTACACCTTC. Translation: CASSYGRGYTF.

The chain employs TRBV6-6 and TRBJ2-5; 7 nucleotides agree with TRBD2. The J segment lost 4 bases and the V segment lost 6 bases, leaving 8 bases of the junction unmatched. There are 14 residues in the CDR3. Germline-derived CDR1 and CDR2 are MNHNY and SVGAGI (reference sequence). The CDR3 reads CASSLAAGLETQYF. CDR3 in DNA: TGTGCCAGCAGCCTGGCAGCGGGACTAGAGACCCAGTACTTC.

V is TRBV11-2 and J is TRBJ2-7, with a possible D match to TRBD1 (6 bases). Germline-derived CDR1 and CDR2 are SGHAT and FQNNGV. CDR3 length equals 14 residues. CDR3 sequence: CLKWGQETSYEQYF. The CDR3 bases are TGTCTTAAGTGGGGGCAGGAGACCTCCTACGAGCAGTACTTC.

The chain carries TRBV19 and TRBJ2-6; a weak D match, TRBD1 (5 bases). Trimming took off 5 bases at V and 3 bases at J, with 11 bases between the two ends. This CDR3 region has 15 residues. Looked up from germline, CDR1 is LNHDA and CDR2 is SQIVND (reference sequence). This CDR3 reads CASSPQGYGANVLTF. For the CDR3, the DNA is TGTGCCAGTAGTCCCCAGGGTTATGGGGCCAACGTCCTGACTTTC.

The J gene is TRBJ2-5, the V gene TRBV30; TRBD2 is a possible D gene (6 bases). V was trimmed by 2 bases and J by 5 bases, leaving 12 bases between them. CDR1 and CDR2 from the germline V gene are GTSNPN and SVGIG (reference sequence). This CDR3 is built from 13 residues. CDR3 protein: CAWSNLGRETQYF. CDR3 sequence (DNA): TGTGCCTGGAGTAATTTGGGGAGGGAGACCCAGTACTTC.

This clone appeared once. CDR3 loop: CASRTYGGRATDTQYF. CDR3 sequence (DNA): TGCGCCAGCAGGACTTACGGCGGGAGGGCCACAGATACGCAGTATTTT. The chain is built from TRBV5-1 and TRBJ2-3; 9 bases line up with TRBD2. V shed 5 bases, J shed 2 bases, and the junction held 9 bases outside the gene matches. This CDR3 comprises 16 residues. The germline V gene has CDR1 SGHRS and CDR2 YFSETQ.

This clone appeared once. V is TRBV9 and J is TRBJ2-7, with 8 bases aligning to TRBD2. This CDR3 region has 16 residues. V trimming: 3 bases; J trimming: 2 bases; junction bases outside the gene matches: 10. Germline V gene lookup returns CDR1 SGDLS and CDR2 YYNGEE. The CDR3 sequence is CASSAEVLAAPYEQYF. The CDR3 DNA reads TGTGCCAGCAGCGCCGAAGTACTAGCGGCCCCCTACGAGCAGTACTTC.

The V and J genes are TRBV7-3 and TRBJ2-2, with D possibly being TRBD2 (7 bases). V lost 5 bases and J lost 6, with 19 bases in between. The germline V gene encodes CDR1 SGHTA and CDR2 FQGTGA. The CDR3 covers 16 residues. In DNA, the CDR3 is TGTGCCAGCAGCCCGGTCGGGGGGCCCTATCCCGGGGAGCTGTTTTTT. Protein sequence: CASSPVGGPYPGELFF.

The chain joins TRBV2 to TRBJ2-2; 7 nucleotides align to TRBD2. Germline lookup yields CDR1 SNHLY and CDR2 FYNNEI. The CDR3 contains 13 residues. With 4 bases clipped from V and 5 bases from J, the junction kept 1 base outside the gene matches. Written as DNA, the CDR3 is TGTGCCAGCAGTGGGCGGGGGACCGGGGAGCTGTTTTTT. Translating it yields CASSGRGTGELFF.

The chain has TRBV5-6 and TRBJ1-1; D is unclear. Germline V lookup: CDR1 SGHDT, CDR2 YYEEEE. The CDR3 totals 13 residues. V lost 0 bases and J lost 4, with 7 bases in between. CDR3: CASSLGQATEAFF. DNA of the CDR3: TGTGCCAGCAGCTTGGGGCAGGCCACTGAAGCTTTCTTT.

The V and J genes are TRBV14 and TRBJ1-1; no clear D gene. The CDR3 is made up of 13 amino acids. The germline V gene encodes CDR1 SGHDN and CDR2 FVKESK. The V end lost 4 bases, the J end lost 0 bases, and 6 bases lay between the germline ends. CDR3 coding DNA: TGTGCCAGCAGCCCAAGTTTGAACACTGAAGCTTTCTTT. This gives the protein CASSPSLNTEAFF.